The sequence of this T cell receptor (beta chain) was determined in a study of T cells in Graves' hyperthyroidism and ophthalmopathy. Germline CDR1 is SEHNR and CDR2 is FQNEAQ (reference sequence). The trim removed 5 bases at V and 0 bases at J, leaving 13 bases unmatched. This CDR3 has 18 residues. The investigators amplified TCR beta CDR3 regions from RNA transcripts. RT-PCR in the first round (using the HTBI primer set) targeted the TCR CDR3. One entry per CDR3 protein results from TCRdb running MiXCR on the multiplex PCR reads. This repertoire shows roughly 170,000 distinct CDR3 sequences, over 15% found once; its top ten account for around 29%. Patients between 18 and 65 years old had hyperthyroidism, newly diagnosed and lasting under 2 months. Points on this clonotype: Its antigen is unidentified.

Study observations and caveats: In blood, most of the thyroid clonotypes expanded above 0.001 were also present.

The chain carries TRBV7-9 and TRBJ1-3, with 7 bases fitting TRBD1. The sample comprised blood. The sequence derives from a woman aged 45 to 65 with Graves' hyperthyroidism. CDR3 in amino acids: CASSNYPGQTYSGNTIYF. The CDR3 DNA follows: TGTGCCAGCAGCAATTATCCGGGACAGACATACTCTGGAAACACCATATATTTT. Looking up the rest from reference TRBV7-9 and TRBJ1-3 gives the full variable domain: DTGVSQNPRHKITKRGQNVTFRCDPISEHNRLYWYRQTLGQGPEFLTYFQNEAQLEKSRLLSDRFSAERPKGSFSTLEIQRTEQGDSAMYLCASSNYPGQTYSGNTIYFGEGSWLTVV.